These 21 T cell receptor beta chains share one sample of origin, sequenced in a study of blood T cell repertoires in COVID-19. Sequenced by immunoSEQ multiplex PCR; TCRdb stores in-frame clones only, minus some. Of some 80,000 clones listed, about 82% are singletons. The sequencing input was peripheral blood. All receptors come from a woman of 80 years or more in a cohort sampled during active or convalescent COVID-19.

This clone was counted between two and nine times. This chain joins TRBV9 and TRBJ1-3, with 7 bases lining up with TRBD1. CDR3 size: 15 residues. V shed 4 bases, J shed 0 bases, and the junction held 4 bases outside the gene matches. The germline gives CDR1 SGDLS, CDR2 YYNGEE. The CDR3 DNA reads TGTGCCAGCAGCTCGGGACAGATCTCTGGAAACACCATATATTTT. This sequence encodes CASSSGQISGNTIYF.

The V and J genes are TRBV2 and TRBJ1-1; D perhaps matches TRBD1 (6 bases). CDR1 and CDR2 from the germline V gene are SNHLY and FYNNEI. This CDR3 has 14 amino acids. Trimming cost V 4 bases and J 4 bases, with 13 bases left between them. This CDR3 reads CASSVQGPGTEAFF. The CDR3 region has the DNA TGTGCCAGCAGTGTGCAGGGGCCTGGCACTGAAGCTTTCTTT. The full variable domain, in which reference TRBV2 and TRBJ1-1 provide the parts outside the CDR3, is EPEVTQTPSHQVTQMGQEVILRCVPISNHLYFYWYRQILGQKVEFLVSFYNNEISEKSEIFDDQFSVERPDGSNFTLKIRSTKLEDSAMYFCASSVQGPGTEAFFGQGTRLTVV.

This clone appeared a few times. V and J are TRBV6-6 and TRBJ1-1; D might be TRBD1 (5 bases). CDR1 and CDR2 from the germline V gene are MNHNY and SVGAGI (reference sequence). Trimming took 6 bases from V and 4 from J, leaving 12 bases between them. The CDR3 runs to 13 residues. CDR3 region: CASRNTGGTEAFF. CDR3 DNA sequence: TGTGCCAGCAGAAACACAGGTGGCACTGAAGCTTTCTTT.

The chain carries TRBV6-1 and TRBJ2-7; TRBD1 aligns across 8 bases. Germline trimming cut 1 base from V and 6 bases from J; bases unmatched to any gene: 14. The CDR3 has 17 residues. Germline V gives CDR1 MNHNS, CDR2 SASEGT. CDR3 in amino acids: CASSEGAGQGALAEQYV. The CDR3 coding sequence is TGTGCCAGCAGTGAAGGGGCGGGGCAGGGGGCGTTGGCCGAGCAGTACGTC.

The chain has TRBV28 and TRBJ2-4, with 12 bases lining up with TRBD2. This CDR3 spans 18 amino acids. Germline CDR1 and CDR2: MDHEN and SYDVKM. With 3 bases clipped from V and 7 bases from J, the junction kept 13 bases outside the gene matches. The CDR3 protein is CASSFPAGRLAGGNIQYF. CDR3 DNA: TGTGCCAGCAGTTTTCCGGCGGGAAGGCTAGCGGGAGGGAACATTCAGTACTTC.

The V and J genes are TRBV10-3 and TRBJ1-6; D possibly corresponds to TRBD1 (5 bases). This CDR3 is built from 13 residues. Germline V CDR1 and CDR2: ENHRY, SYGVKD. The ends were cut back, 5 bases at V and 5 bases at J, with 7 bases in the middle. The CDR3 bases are TGTGCCATCAGTACACAGGATAATTCACCCCTCCACTTT. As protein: CAISTQDNSPLHF.

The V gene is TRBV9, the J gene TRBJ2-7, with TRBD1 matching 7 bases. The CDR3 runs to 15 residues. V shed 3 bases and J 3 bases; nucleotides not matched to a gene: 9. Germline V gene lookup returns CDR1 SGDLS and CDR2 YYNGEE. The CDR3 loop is CASSATPTGIYEQYV. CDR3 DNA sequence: TGTGCCAGCAGCGCCACACCGACAGGGATCTACGAGCAGTACGTC.

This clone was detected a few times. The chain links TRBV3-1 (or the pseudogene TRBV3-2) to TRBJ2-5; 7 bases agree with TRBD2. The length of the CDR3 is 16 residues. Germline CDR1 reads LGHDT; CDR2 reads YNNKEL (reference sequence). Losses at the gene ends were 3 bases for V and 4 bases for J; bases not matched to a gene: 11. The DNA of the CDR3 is TGTGCCAGCAGCCAGTGGGGGAGGGGCGTCGGAGAGACCCAGTACTTC. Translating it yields CASSQWGRGVGETQYF.

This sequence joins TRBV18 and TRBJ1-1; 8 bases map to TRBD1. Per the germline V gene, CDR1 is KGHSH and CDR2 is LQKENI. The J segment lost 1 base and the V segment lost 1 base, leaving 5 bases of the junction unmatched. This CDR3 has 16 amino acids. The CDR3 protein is CASSPRSQGANTEAFF. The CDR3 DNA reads TGTGCCAGCTCACCACGGAGTCAGGGGGCGAACACTGAAGCTTTCTTT.

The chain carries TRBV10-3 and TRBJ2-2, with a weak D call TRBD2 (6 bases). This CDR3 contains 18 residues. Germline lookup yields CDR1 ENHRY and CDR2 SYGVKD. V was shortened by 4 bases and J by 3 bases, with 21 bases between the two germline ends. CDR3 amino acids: CAISATATGRGYTGELFF. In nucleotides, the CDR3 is TGTGCCATCAGTGCGACCGCTACAGGACGGGGGTACACCGGGGAGCTGTTTTTT.

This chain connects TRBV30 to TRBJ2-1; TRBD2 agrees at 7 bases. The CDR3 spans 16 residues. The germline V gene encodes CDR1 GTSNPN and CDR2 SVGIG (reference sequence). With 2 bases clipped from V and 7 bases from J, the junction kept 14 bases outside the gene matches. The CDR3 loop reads CAWSLQLAGSRNEQFF. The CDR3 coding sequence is TGTGCCTGGAGTCTTCAATTAGCGGGTAGTAGGAATGAGCAGTTCTTC.

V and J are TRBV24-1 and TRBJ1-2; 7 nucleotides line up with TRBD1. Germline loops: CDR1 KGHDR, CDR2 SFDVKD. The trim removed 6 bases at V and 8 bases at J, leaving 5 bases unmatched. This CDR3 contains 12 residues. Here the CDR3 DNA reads TGTGCCACCAGTACAGGGGTAGGCGGCTACACCTTC. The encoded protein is CATSTGVGGYTF.

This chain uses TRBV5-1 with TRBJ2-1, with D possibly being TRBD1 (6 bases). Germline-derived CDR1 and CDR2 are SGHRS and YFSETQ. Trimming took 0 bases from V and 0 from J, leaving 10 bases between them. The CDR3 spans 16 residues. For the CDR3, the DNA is TGCGCCAGCAGCTTGGGGTCAGGGGACTCCTACAATGAGCAGTTCTTC. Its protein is CASSLGSGDSYNEQFF.

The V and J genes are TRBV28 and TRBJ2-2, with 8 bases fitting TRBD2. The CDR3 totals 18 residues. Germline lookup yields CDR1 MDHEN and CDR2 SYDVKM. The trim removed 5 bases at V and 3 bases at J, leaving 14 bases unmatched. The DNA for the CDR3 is TGTGCCAGCAGTGGGTCTAGAGCGGGAGTATCCTACACCGGGGAGCTGTTTTTT. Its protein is CASSGSRAGVSYTGELFF.

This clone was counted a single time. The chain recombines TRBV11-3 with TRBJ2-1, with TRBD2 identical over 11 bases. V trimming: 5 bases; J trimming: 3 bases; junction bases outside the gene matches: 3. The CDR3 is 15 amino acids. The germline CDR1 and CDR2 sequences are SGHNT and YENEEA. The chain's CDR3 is CASSPTSGGYNEQFF. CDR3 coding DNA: TGTGCCAGCAGCCCCACTAGCGGGGGCTACAATGAGCAGTTCTTC.

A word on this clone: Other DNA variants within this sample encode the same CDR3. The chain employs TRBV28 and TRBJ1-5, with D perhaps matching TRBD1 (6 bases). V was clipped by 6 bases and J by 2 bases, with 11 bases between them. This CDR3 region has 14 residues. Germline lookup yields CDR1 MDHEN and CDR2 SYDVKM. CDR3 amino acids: CASSLGGGNQPQHF. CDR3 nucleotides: TGTGCCAGCAGCCTAGGGGGGGGCAATCAGCCCCAGCATTTT.

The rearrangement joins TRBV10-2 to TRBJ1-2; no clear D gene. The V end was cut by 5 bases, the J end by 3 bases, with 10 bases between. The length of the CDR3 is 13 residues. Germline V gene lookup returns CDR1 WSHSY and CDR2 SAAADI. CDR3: CASSPGMYYGYTF. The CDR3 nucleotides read TGCGCCAGCAGTCCAGGAATGTACTATGGCTACACCTTC.

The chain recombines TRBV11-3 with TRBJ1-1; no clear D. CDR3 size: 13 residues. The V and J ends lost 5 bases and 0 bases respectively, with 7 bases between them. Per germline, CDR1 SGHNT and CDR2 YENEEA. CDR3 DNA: TGTGCCAGCAGCCTTACTATGAACACTGAAGCTTTCTTT. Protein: CASSLTMNTEAFF.

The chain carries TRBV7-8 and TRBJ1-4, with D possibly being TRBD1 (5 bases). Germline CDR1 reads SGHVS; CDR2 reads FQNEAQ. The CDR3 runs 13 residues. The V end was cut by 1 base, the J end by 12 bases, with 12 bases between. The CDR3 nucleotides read TGTGCCAGCAGCTTAGTTAGGCAGGGCCAACTGTTTTTT. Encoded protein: CASSLVRQGQLFF.

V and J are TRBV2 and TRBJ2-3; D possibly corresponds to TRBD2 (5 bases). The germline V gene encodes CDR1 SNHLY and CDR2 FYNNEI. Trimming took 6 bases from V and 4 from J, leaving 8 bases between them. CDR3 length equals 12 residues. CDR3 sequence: CASRLVPDTQYF. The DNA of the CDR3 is TGTGCCAGCAGACTAGTTCCAGATACGCAGTATTTT.

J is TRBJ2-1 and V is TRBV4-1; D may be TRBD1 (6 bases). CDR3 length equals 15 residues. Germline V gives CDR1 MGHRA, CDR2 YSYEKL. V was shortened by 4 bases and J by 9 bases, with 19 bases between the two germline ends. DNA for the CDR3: TGCGCCAGCAGCCCCGGGGACAACAGGGCGGTTGAGCAGTTCTTC. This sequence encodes CASSPGDNRAVEQFF.